The subject of this entry is one TCR beta chain. This entry is derived from a study of T cell responses to AZD1222 COVID-19 vaccine. This CDR3 region has 13 residues. CDR1 KGHSH and CDR2 LQKENI come from the germline V gene. V was clipped by 3 bases and J by 2 bases, with 7 bases between them. Method: immunoSEQ multiplex PCR; TCRdb's copy keeps in-frame clones and lacks some. The sample records 110,000 to 150,000 clones, about 94% being singletons. The clonotype was recovered from an adult in good health. This chain uses TRBV18 with TRBJ1-2; D gene unclear. Sequencing was performed on peripheral blood, taken on day 0 of AZD1222 vaccination. The CDR3 DNA is TGTGCCAGCTCACCTTCCGGGAACTATGGCTACACCTTC. Its protein product is CASSPSGNYGYTF.